The T cell receptor (beta chain) described here comes from a study of shared clonotypes between healthy human individuals. The study's findings and limits: A generally larger estimated richness was seen in naive subsets than in memory subsets.

Data came from immunoSEQ multiplex PCR; TCRdb stores just in-frame clones and leaves some out. The sample carries 2 million to 2.5 million clones, approximately 94% recorded once. About this clone: The antigen is not known. Distinct nucleotide sequences in the sample also encode this CDR3.

V was shortened by 0 bases and J by 6 bases, with 5 bases between the two germline ends. The CDR3 spans 12 residues. Germline V gene data show CDR1 as SGHNT and CDR2 as YYREEE (reference sequence). The chain is built from TRBV5-4 and TRBJ2-3, with D uncertain. Material: naive CD4+ T cells from PBMCs. The subset here: CD45RA+ positively selected. The TCR comes from a man aged 18 to 29 in good health. Some clones in this sample may be carry-over from other donors' samples. CDR3 DNA: TGTGCCAGCAGCTTGGCATCCGATACGCAGTATTTT. This gives the protein CASSLASDTQYF.